This T cell receptor (beta chain) was sequenced during a study of blood T cell repertoires in COVID-19. Study summary: COVID-19 samples collected from the United States, Italy and Spain covered acute and convalescent phases. The cDNA or gDNA used as material had been derived from T cells, B-cell-depleted T cells, or PBMCs.

Original handling: By means of reference gene primer amplification, nucleated cell counts were estimated. The assay was immunoSEQ multiplex PCR, and TCRdb's table has in-frame clones only and misses some. Clonal size and the V and J genes are those of that table, whereas D and trimming came from the DNA. The sample has roughly 390,000 clones; 75% to 90% are singletons. The sequencing sample was made of peripheral blood. This sequence originates from a young woman with acute or convalescent COVID-19.

CDR3 DNA sequence: TGTGCCAGCAGCTTAGACGGGGCCTACGAGCAGTACTTC. It codes for CASSLDGAYEQYF. The chain joins TRBV11-2 to TRBJ2-7; TRBD2 might be the D (5 bases). Deletions cut 0 bases from V and 2 bases from J, with 5 bases between. This CDR3 is built from 13 residues. The germline gives CDR1 SGHAT, CDR2 FQNNGV.